These 2 T cell receptor beta chains were all obtained from the same sample, sequenced in a study of T cells in Graves' hyperthyroidism and ophthalmopathy. Template material for amplifying TCR beta CDR3 regions consisted of RNA transcripts. Initially, a first-round RT-PCR of the TCR CDR3 employed the HTBI primer set. MiXCR, applied by TCRdb to the multiplex PCR reads, yields one record per CDR3 protein. The sample comprises around 200,000 distinct CDR3 sequences, about 17% of which are singletons, and roughly 29% rests with the top ten. The specimen sequenced was blood. The receptor set was obtained from a woman between 50 and 59 years old with Graves' hyperthyroidism.

This clonotype was seen at least ten times. One end of the junction varies from germline; a read error may be responsible. J is TRBJ2-6 and V is TRBV11-2; tentatively, D is TRBD1 or TRBD2 (5 bases each). Germline loops: CDR1 SGHAT, CDR2 FQNNGV. There are 17 residues in the CDR3. In nucleotides, the CDR3 is TGTGCCAGCAGCTTAGATCCCCGGGGCTCTAGGGCCAACGTCCTGACTTTC. Protein sequence: CASSLDPRGSRANVLTF.

The table lists this clonotype with many counts. The rearrangement joins TRBV7-6 to TRBJ2-4; weak D call: TRBD1 (5 bases). Deletions cut 0 bases from V and 8 bases from J, with 14 bases between. This CDR3 spans 15 amino acids. Germline V gene data show CDR1 as SGHVS and CDR2 as FNYEAQ. The CDR3 nucleotides read TGTGCCAGCAGCTTAGCTAGGGGTCCGTCGGACATTCAGTACTTC. Translated, it gives CASSLARGPSDIQYF. The whole variable domain, remainder taken from reference TRBV7-6 and TRBJ2-4, is GAGVSQSPRYKVTKRGQDVALRCDPISGHVSLYWYRQALGQGPEFLTYFNYEAQQDKSGLPNDRFSAERPEGSISTLTIQRTEQRDSAMYRCASSLARGPSDIQYFGAGTRLSVL.